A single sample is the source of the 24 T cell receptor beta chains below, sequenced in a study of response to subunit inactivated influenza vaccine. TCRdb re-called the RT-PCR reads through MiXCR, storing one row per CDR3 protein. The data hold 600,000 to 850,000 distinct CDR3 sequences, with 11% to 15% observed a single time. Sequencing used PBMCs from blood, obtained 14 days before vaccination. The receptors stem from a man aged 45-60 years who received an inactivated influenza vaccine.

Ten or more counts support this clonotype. The CDR3 loop is CASSPQLLPYEQYF. In nucleotides, the CDR3 is TGTGCCAGCAGCCCCCAGCTCTTACCCTACGAGCAGTACTTC. The chain uses TRBV7-2 and TRBJ2-7; D unresolved. Germline lookup yields CDR1 SGHTA and CDR2 FQGNSA. V was pared by 5 bases and J by 2 bases, with 13 bases between. The CDR3 runs 14 residues.

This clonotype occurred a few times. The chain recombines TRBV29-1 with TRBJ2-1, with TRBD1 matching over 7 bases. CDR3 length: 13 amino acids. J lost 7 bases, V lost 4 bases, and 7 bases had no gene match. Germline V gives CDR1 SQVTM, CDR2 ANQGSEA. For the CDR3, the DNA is TGCAGCGTTGGTAACAGGGGAAGGAATGAGCAGTTCTTC. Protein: CSVGNRGRNEQFF.

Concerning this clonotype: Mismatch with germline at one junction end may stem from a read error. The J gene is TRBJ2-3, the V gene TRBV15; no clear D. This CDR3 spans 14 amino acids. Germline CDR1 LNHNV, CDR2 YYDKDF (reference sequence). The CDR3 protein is CATSGLQPTDTQSF. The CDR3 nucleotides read TGTGCCACCAGCGGTTTACAACCCACAGATACGCAGTCTTTT.

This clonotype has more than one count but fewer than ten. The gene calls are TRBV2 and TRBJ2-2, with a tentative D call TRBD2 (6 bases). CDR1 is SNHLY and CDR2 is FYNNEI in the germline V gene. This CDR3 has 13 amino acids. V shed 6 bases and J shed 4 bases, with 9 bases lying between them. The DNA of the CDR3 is TGTGCCAGCAGCGCGACTAGCACCGGGGAGCTGTTTTTT. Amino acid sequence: CASSATSTGELFF.

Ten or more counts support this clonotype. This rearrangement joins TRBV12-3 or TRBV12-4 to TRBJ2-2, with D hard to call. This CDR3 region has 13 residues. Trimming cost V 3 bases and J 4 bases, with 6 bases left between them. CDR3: CASSLAATGELFF. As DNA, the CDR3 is TGTGCCAGCAGTTTGGCAGCCACCGGGGAGCTGTTTTTT.

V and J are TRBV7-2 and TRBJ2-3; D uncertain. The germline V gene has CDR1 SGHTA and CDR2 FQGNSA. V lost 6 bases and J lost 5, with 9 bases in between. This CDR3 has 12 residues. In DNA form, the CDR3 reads TGTGCCAGCAGTTCAGATCAAGATACGCAGTATTTT. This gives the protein CASSSDQDTQYF.

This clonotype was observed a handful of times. This CDR3 reads CAWSRGGTYNEQFF. The CDR3 nucleotides read TGTGCCTGGAGTCGCGGGGGAACCTACAATGAGCAGTTCTTC. V usage is TRBV30 and J usage is TRBJ2-1; 7 nucleotides line up with TRBD2. Looked up from germline, CDR1 is GTSNPN and CDR2 is SVGIG (reference sequence). The CDR3 runs 14 residues. The trim removed 2 bases at V and 2 bases at J, leaving 3 bases unmatched.

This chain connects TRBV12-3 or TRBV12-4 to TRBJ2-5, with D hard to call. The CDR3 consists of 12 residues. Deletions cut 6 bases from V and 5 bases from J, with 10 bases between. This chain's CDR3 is CASSRALETQYF. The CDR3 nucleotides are TGTGCCAGCAGCCGGGCGTTGGAGACCCAGTACTTC.

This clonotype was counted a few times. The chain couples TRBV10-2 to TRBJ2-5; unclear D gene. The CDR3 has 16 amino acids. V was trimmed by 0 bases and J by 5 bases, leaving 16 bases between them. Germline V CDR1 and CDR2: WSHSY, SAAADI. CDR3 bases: TGCGCCAGCAGTGAGTCGATCCGACTGGTCGGGGAGACCCAGTACTTC. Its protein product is CASSESIRLVGETQYF.

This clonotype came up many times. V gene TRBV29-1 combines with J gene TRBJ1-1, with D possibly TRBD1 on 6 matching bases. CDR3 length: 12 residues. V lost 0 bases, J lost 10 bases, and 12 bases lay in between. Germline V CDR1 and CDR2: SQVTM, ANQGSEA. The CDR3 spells CSVEDQGQRAFF. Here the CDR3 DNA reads TGCAGCGTTGAAGATCAGGGGCAACGAGCTTTCTTT.

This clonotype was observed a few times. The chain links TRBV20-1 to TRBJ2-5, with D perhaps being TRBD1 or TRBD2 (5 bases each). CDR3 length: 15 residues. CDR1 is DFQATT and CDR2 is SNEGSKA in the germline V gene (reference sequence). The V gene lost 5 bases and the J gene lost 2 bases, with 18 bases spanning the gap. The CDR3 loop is CSAEIPGRIQETQYF. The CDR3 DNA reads TGCAGTGCTGAAATACCGGGACGCATACAAGAGACCCAGTACTTC.

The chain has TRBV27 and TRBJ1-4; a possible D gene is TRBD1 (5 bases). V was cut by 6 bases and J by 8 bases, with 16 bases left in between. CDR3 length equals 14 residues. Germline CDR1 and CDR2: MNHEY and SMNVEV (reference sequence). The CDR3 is CASRPRGGEEKLFF. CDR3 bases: TGTGCCAGCAGACCCCGGGGGGGTGAGGAAAAACTGTTTTTT.

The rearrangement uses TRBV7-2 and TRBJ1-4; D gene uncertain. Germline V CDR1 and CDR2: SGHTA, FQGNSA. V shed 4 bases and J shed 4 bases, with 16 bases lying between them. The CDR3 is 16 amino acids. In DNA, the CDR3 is TGTGCCAGCAGCTCGAGGGTCCAGACGGGTAATGAAAAACTGTTTTTT. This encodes CASSSRVQTGNEKLFF.

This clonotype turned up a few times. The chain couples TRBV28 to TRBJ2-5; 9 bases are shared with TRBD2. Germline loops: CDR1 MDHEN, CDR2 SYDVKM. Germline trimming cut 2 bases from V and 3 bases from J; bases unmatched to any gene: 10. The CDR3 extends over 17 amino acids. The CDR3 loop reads CASSLALGGGDEETQYF. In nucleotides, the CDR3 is TGTGCCAGCAGTTTAGCGTTAGGCGGGGGGGACGAAGAGACCCAGTACTTC.

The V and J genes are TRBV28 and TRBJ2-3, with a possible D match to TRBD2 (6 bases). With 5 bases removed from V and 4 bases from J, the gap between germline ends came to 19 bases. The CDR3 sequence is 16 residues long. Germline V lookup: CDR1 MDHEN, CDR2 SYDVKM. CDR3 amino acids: CASSLRYGRGADTQYF. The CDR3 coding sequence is TGTGCCAGCAGTCTACGCTACGGGAGAGGGGCAGATACGCAGTATTTT.

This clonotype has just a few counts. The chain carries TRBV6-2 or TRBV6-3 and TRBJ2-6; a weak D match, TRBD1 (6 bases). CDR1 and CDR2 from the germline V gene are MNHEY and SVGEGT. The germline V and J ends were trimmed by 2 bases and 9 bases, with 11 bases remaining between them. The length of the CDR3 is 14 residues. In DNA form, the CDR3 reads TGTGCCAGCAGTTACGCTAGGACAGTCAACGTCCTGACTTTC. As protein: CASSYARTVNVLTF.

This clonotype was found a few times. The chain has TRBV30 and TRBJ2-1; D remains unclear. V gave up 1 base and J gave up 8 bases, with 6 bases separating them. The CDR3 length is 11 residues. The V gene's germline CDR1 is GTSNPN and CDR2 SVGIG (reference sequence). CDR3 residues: CAWSGRDEQFF. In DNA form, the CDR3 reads TGTGCCTGGAGTGGCCGGGATGAGCAGTTCTTC.

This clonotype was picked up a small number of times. The CDR3 bases are TGCGCCAGCAGCTTCCGACTAGCACGCGAGCAGTACTTC. Protein product: CASSFRLAREQYF. The chain is built from TRBV4-3 and TRBJ2-7, with 7 nucleotides matching TRBD2. The germline gives CDR1 LGHNA, CDR2 YSLEER. The CDR3 has 13 residues. V lost 5 bases and J lost 6; bases outside the gene matches: 7.

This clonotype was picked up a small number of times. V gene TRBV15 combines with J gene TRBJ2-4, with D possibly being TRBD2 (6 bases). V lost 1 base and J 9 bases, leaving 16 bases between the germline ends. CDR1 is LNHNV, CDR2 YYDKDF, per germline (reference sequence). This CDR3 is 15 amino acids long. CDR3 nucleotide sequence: TGTGCCACCAGCAGAGGGAAGTCGGTGGAGGGCATTCAGTACTTC. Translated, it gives CATSRGKSVEGIQYF.

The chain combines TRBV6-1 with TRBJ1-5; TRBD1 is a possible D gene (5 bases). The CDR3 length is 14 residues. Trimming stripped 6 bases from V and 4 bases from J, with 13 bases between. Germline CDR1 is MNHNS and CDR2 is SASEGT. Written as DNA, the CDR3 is TGTGCCAGCAGACTAAGGGGCAGAAATCAGCCCCAGCATTTT. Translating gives CASRLRGRNQPQHF.

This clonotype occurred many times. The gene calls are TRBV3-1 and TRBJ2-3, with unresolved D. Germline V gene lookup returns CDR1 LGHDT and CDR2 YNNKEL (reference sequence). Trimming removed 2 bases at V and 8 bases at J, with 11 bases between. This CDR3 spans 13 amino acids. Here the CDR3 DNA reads TGTGCCAGCAGCCAAAACCCTCATGGTACGCAGTATTTT. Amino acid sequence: CASSQNPHGTQYF.

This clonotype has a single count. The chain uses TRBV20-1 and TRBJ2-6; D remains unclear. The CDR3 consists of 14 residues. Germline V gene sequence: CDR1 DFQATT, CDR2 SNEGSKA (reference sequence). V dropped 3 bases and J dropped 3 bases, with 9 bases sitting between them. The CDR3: CSASYGYGANVLTF. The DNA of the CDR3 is TGCAGTGCTAGCTATGGATATGGGGCCAACGTCCTGACTTTC.

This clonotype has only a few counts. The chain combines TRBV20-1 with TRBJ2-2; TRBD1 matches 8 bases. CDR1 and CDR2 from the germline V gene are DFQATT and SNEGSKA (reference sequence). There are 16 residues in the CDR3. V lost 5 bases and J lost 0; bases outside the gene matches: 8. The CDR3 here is CSASGTGFSNTGELFF. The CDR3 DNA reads TGCAGTGCTTCCGGGACAGGATTTTCGAACACCGGGGAGCTGTTTTTT.

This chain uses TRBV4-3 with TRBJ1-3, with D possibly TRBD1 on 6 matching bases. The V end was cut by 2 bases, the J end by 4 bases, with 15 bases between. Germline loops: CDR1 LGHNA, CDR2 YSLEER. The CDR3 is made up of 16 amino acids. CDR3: CASSQLPGGKGNTIYF. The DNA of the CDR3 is TGCGCCAGCAGCCAACTTCCCGGGGGCAAAGGAAACACCATATATTTT.